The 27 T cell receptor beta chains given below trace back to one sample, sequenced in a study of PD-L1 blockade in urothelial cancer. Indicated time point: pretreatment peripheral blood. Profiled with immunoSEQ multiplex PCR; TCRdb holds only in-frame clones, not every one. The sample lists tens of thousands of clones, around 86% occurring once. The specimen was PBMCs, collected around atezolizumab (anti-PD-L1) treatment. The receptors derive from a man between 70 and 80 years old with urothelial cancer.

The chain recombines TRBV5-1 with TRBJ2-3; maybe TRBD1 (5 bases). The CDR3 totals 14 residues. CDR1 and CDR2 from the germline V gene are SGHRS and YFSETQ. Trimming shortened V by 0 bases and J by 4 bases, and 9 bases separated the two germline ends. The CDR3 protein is CASSLGPGPDTQYF. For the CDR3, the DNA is TGCGCCAGCAGCTTGGGTCCAGGGCCAGATACGCAGTATTTT.

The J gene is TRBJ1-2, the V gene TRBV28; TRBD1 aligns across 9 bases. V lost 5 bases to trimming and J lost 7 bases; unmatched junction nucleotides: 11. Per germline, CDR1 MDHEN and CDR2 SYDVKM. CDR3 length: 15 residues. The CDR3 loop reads CASSPSTQGAPGYTF. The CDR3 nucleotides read TGTGCCAGCAGTCCAAGTACACAGGGGGCGCCTGGCTACACCTTC.

The CDR3: CASSEGHRDRGYEQYF. The CDR3 coding sequence is TGTGCCAGCAGTGAAGGGCACCGGGACAGGGGCTACGAGCAGTACTTC. The V and J genes are TRBV2 and TRBJ2-7; the match to TRBD1 covers 10 bases. In germline, CDR1 is SNHLY, CDR2 FYNNEI. The CDR3 has 16 residues. V lost 1 base to trimming and J lost 3 bases; unmatched junction nucleotides: 6.

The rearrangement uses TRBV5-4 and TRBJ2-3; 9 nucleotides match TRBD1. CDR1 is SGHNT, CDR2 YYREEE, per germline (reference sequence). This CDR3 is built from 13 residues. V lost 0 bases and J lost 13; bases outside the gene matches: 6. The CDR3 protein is CASSLDVGDREYF. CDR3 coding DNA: TGTGCCAGCAGCTTGGATGTGGGGGACAGGGAGTATTTT.

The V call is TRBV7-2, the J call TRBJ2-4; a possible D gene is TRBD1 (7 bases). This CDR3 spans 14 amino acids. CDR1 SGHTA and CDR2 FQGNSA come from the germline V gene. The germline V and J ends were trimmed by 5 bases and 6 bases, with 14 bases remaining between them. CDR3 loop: CASSRGAGGNIQYF. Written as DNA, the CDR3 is TGTGCCAGCAGCCGCGGGGCAGGGGGAAACATTCAGTACTTC.

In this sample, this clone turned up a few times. The CDR3 here is CASSLVAPSYEQYF. CDR3 DNA: TGTGCCAGCAGCTTAGTAGCGCCCTCCTACGAGCAGTACTTC. V and J are TRBV11-2 and TRBJ2-7; TRBD2 is a possible D gene (5 bases). Germline V gives CDR1 SGHAT, CDR2 FQNNGV. V lost 1 base, J lost 0 bases, and 7 bases lay in between. This CDR3 region has 14 residues.

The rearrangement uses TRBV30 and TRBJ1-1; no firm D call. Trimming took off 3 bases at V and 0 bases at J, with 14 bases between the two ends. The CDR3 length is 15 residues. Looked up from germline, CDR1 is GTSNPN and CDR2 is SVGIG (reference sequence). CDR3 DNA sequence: TGTGCCTGGAGGCTGGAGGGAGGCGTGAACACTGAAGCTTTCTTT. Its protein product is CAWRLEGGVNTEAFF. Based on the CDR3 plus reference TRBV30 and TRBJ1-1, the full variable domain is SQTIHQWPATLVQPVGSPLSLECTVEGTSNPNLYWYRQAAGRGLQLLFYSVGIGQISSEVPQNLSASRPQDRQFILSSKKLLLSDSGFYLCAWRLEGGVNTEAFFGQGTRLTVV.

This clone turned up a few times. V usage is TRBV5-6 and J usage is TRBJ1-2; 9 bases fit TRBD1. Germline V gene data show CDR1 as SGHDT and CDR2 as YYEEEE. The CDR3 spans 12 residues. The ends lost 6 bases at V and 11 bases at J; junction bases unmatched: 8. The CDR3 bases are TGTGCCAGCACCGGGGGACAGGGACGTTACACCTTC. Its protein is CASTGGQGRYTF.

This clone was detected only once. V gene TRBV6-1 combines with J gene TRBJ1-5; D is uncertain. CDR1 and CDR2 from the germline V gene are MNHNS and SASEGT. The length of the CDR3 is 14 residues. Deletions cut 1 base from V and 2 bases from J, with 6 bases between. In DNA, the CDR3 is TGTGCCAGCAGTGAAGTGGCAGGCAATCAGCCCCAGCATTTT. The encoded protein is CASSEVAGNQPQHF.

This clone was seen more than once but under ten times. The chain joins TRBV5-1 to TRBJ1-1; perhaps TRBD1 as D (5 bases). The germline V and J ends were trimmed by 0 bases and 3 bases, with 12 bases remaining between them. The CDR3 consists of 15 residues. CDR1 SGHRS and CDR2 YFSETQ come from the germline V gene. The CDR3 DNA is TGCGCCAGCAGCTTGGGCCCCCGGGGGGACACTGAAGCTTTCTTT. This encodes CASSLGPRGDTEAFF.

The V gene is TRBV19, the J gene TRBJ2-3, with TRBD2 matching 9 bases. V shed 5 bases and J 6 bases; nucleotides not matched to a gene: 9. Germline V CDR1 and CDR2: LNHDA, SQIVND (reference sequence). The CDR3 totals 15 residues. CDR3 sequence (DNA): TGTGCCAGTAGTCTAACCGGGACTAGCCGGGATACGCAGTATTTT. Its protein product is CASSLTGTSRDTQYF.

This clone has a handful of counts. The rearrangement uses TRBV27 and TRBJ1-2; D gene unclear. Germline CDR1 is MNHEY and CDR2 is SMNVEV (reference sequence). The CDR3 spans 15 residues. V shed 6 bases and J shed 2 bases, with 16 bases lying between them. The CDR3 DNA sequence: TGTGCCAGCAGGCCCACAGTGTGGATGAACTATGGCTACACCTTC. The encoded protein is CASRPTVWMNYGYTF.

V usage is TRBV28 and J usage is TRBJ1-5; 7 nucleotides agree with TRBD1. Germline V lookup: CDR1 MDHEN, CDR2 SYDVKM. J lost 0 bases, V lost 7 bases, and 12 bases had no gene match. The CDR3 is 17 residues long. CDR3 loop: CASTTPGQIPSNQPQHF. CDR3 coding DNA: TGTGCCAGCACTACGCCGGGACAGATACCTAGCAATCAGCCCCAGCATTTT.

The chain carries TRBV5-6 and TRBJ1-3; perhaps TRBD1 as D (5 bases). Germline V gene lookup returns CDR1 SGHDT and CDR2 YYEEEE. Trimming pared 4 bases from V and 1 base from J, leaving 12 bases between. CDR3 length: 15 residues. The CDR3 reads CASSTPTGSGNTIYF. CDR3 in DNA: TGTGCCAGCAGCACGCCTACAGGATCTGGAAACACCATATATTTT.

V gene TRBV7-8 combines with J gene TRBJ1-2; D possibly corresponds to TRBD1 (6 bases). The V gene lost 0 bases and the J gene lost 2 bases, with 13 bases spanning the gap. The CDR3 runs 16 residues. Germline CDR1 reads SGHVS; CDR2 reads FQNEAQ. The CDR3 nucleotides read TGTGCCAGCAGCTTAGCGCGACAGGCTTCCAACTATGGCTACACCTTC. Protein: CASSLARQASNYGYTF.

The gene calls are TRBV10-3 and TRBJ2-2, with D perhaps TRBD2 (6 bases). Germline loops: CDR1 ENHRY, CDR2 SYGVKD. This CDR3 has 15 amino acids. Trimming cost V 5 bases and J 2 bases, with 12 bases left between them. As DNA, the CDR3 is TGTGCCATCAGTCGGGACTCTTCTAACACCGGGGAGCTGTTTTTT. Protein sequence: CAISRDSSNTGELFF.

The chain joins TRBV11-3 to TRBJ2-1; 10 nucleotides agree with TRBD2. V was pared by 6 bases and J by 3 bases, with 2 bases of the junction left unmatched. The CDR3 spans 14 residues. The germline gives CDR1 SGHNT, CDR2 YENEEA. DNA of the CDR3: TGTGCCAGCAGTAGCGGGAGGTTCTACAATGAGCAGTTCTTC. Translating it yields CASSSGRFYNEQFF.

CDR3 loop: CSVVQYNEQFF. In DNA, the CDR3 is TGCAGCGTTGTCCAATACAATGAGCAGTTCTTC. The chain uses TRBV29-1 and TRBJ2-1; D call uncertain. Trimming took 4 bases from V and 4 from J, leaving 5 bases between them. This CDR3 has 11 residues. The germline V gene has CDR1 SQVTM and CDR2 ANQGSEA.

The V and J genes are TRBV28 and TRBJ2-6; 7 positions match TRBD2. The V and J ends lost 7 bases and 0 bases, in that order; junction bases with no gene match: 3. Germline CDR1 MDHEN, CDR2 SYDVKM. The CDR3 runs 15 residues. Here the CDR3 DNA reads TGTGCCAGCAACGGGGGGTACTCTGGGGCCAACGTCCTGACTTTC. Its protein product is CASNGGYSGANVLTF.

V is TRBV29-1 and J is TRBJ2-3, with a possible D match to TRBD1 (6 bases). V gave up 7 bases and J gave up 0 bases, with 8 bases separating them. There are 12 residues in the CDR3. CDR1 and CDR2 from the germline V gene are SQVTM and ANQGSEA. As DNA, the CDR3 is TGCAGCGGCGACAGGAGCACAGATACGCAGTATTTT. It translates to CSGDRSTDTQYF.

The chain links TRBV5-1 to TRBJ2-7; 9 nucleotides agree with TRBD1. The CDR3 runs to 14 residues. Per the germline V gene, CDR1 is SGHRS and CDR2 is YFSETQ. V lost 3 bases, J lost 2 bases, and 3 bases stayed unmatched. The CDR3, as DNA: TGCGCCAGCAGCTCCGGGACAGGGACCTACGAGCAGTACTTC. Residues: CASSSGTGTYEQYF.

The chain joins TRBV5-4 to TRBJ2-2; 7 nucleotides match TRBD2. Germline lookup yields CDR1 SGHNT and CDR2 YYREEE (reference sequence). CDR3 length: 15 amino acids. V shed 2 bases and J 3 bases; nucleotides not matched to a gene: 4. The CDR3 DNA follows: TGTGCCAGCAGCTTAGAGCGGGGTCACACCGGGGAGCTGTTTTTT. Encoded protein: CASSLERGHTGELFF.

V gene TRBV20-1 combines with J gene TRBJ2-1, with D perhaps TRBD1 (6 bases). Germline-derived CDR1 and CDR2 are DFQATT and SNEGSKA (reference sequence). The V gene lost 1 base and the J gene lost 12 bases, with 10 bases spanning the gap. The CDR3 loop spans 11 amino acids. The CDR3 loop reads CSARALGGQFF. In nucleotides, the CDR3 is TGCAGTGCTAGAGCCCTAGGGGGGCAGTTCTTC.

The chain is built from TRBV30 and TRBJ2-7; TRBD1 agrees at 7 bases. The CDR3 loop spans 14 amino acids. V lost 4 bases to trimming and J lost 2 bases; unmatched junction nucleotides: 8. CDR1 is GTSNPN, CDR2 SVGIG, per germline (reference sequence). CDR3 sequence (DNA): TGTGCCTGGAAAGCCGGGACAGCGACCTACGAGCAGTACTTC. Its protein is CAWKAGTATYEQYF.

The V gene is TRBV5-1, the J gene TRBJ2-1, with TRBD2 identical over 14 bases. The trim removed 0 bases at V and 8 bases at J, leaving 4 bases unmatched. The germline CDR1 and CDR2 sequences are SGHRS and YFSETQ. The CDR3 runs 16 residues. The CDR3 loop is CASSLEGLAGVDEQFF. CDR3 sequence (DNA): TGCGCCAGCAGCTTGGAGGGACTAGCGGGAGTAGATGAGCAGTTCTTC.

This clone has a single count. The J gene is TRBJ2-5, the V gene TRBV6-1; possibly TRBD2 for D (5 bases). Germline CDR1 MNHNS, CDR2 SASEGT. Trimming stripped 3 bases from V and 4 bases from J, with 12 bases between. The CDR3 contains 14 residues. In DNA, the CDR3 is TGTGCCAGCAGTGACAGAACTAGAGCAGAGACCCAGTACTTC. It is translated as CASSDRTRAETQYF.

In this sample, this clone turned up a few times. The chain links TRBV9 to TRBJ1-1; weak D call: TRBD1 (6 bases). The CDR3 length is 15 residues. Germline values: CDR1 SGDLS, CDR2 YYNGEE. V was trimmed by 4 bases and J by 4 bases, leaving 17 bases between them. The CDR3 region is CASSNAWGRGTEAFF. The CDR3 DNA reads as TGTGCCAGCAGCAACGCCTGGGGGCGCGGCACTGAAGCTTTCTTT.